This T cell receptor (beta chain) was observed in a study of tissue T cells after allogeneic stem cell transplantation. Profiling relied on immunoSEQ multiplex PCR, and the TCRdb table lists in-frame clones only, not all of them. The sample includes thousands of clones, about 50% of them seen just once. Points on this clone: Gene names and germline refer to mouse. The read halts 1 residue ahead of the CDR3 end, with the missing end drawn from the germline J gene.

Stated time point: mouse harvest day 7 after allogeneic transplant. Tail vein injection delivered 10^7 T-cell-depleted bone marrow cells and 10^6 splenic CD5+ T cells. CDR1 is SGHLS and CDR2 is HYDKME in the germline V gene. The CDR3 length is 14 residues. Trimming at V came to 4 bases and at J to 0 bases, leaving 4 bases not matched to a gene. What was sequenced was lymph node tissue. This TCR came from a female BALB/c mouse given C57BL/6 T cells with graft-versus-host disease after an allogeneic hematopoietic cell transplant. This sequence joins TRBV12-2 and TRBJ1-1, with 7 bases fitting TRBD1. The CDR3 here is CASSAGTANTEVFF. Partial CDR3 DNA: TGTGCCAGCTCCGCCGGGACAGCAAACACAGAAGTCTTC.